This T cell receptor beta chain was sequenced in a study of blood T cell repertoires in COVID-19. Study as a whole: Sample material is recorded as cDNA or gDNA derived from T cells, B-cell-depleted T cells, or PBMCs.

In the source study's methods: Amplifying reference gene primers gave estimates of nucleated cell counts. Produced via immunoSEQ multiplex PCR; TCRdb's table is partial and in-frame only. The V and J calls and the clone size are those of that table, but D and trimming were determined from the DNA. The table lists more than 200,000 clones, roughly 90% of them singletons. Trimming removed 5 bases at V and 4 bases at J, with 22 bases between. The CDR3 runs to 16 residues. Germline loops: CDR1 SGHDT, CDR2 YYEEEE. The TCR sequence derives from a man younger than 40 with active or convalescent COVID-19. Material: peripheral blood. The chain recombines TRBV5-6 with TRBJ2-7; a possible D gene is TRBD1 (7 bases). The CDR3 DNA follows: TGTGCCAGCAGAAGAGGAGGGGGCGCGTTAGCTTACGAGCAGTACTTC. Protein sequence: CASRRGGGALAYEQYF.